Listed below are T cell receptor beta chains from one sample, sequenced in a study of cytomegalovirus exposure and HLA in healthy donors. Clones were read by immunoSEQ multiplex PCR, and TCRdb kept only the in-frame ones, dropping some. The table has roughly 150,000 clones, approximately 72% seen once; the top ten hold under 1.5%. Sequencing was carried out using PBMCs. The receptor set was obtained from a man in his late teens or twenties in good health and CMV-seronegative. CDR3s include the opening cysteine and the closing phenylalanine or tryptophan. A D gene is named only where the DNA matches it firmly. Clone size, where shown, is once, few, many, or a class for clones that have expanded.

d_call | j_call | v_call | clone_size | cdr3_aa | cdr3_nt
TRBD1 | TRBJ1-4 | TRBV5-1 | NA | CASSWENRGPNEKLFF | TGCGCCAGCAGCTGGGAGAACAGGGGACCCAATGAAAAACTGTTTTTT
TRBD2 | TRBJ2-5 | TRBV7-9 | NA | CASSPSGSGRETQYF | TGTGCCAGCAGCCCGAGCGGGAGCGGGCGAGAGACCCAGTACTTC
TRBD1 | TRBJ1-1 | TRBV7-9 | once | CSSSLGGPRAEAFF | TGTTCCAGCAGCTTAGGGGGCCCTCGGGCTGAAGCTTTCTTT
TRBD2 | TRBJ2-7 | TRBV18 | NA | CASSPEGLAGGEQYF | TGTGCCAGCTCACCGGAAGGACTAGCGGGAGGGGAGCAGTACTTC
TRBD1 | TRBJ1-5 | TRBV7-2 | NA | CASSLRTGGYQPQHF | TGTGCCAGCAGCCTACGGACAGGGGGTTATCAGCCCCAGCATTTT
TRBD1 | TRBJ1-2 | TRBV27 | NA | CASSHRDRGVYYGYTF | TGTGCCAGCAGTCACCGGGACAGGGGAGTTTACTATGGCTACACCTTC
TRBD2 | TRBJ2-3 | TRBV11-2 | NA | CASSLVSGRGGTDTQYF | TGTGCCAGCAGCTTAGTTTCCGGCCGGGGGGGCACAGATACGCAGTATTTT
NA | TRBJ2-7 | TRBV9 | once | CASSVSGRGYSYEQYF | TGTGCCAGCAGCGTATCAGGTCGGGGATACTCCTACGAGCAGTACTTC
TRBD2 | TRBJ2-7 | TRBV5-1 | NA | CASSEGPGGGEVTYEQYF | TGCGCCAGCAGCGAGGGGCCGGGGGGAGGGGAGGTTACCTACGAGCAGTACTTC
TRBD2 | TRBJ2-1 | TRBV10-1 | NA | CASSTGLVGNEQFF | TGCGCCAGCAGTACCGGACTAGTGGGCAATGAGCAGTTCTTC
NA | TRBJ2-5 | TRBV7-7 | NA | CASSFGSGEETQYF | TGTGCCAGCAGCTTCGGAAGCGGAGAGGAGACCCAGTACTTC
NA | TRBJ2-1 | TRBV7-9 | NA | CASSPSAAYNEQFF | TGTGCCAGCAGCCCATCTGCAGCCTACAATGAGCAGTTCTTC
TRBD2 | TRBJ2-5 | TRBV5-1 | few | CASSLGGGAGGQETQYF | TGCGCCAGCAGCTTGGGCGGGGGGGCAGGGGGCCAAGAGACCCAGTACTTC
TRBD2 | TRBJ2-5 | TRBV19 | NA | CASSIGLAGTETQYF | TGTGCCAGTAGTATAGGGCTAGCGGGCACAGAGACCCAGTACTTC
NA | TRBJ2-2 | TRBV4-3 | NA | CASSQDPGNYGNTGELFF | TGCGCCAGCAGCCAAGATCCAGGGAACTACGGGAACACCGGGGAGCTGTTTTTT
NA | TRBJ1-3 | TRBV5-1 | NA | CASSLALIGNSGGGNTIYF | TGCGCCAGCAGCTTGGCCTTAATCGGGAACTCGGGCGGTGGAAACACCATATATTTT